This T cell receptor beta chain was documented in a study of T-cell reconstitution after alpha-beta-depleted transplantation in children. This clonotype was observed many times. Germline CDR1 is SGHRS and CDR2 is YFSETQ. This CDR3 spans 12 amino acids. V was trimmed by 4 bases and J by 5 bases, leaving 9 bases between them. Unique molecular identifiers were used in preparing the TCRbeta library. One entry per CDR3 protein results from TCRdb running MiXCR on the PCR reads. The data contain 350,000 to 450,000 distinct CDR3 sequences, roughly 13% of them singletons. This material consisted of PBMCs, taken from the stem cell graft. This rearrangement joins TRBV5-1 to TRBJ1-1; D remains ambiguous. The clonotype originates from a human donor who donated a stem cell graft to a child with Fanconi anemia. The CDR3 region has the DNA TGCGCCAGCAGCCCGACCGGAACTGAAGCTTTCTTT. Its protein product is CASSPTGTEAFF.